Included here is one T cell receptor (beta chain) sequence, with context. The target of this receptor is not known. Base qualities are missing; no much larger clone stands one base away. These data belong to a study of CD4+ T cells in melanoma (dated by TCRdb to 2021 to 2024). With respect to the entire study: Neoantigen-specific CD4+ T cells in human melanoma were what the study investigated. Beyond this particular receptor, the publication reports: The report described a correlation between neoantigen-specific CD4+ T cells and the function of CD8+ T cells, macrophages and B cells. Diverse differentiation states were reported to be shown by neoantigen-specific CD4+ T cells in melanoma.

The donors were melanoma patients. The receptor library was made with the immunoSEQ multiplex PCR assay. TCRdb's version of the immuneACCESS table is confined to in-frame rearrangements and falls short of the full clone set. An unresolved V gene accounts for under half of the shortfall where checked; the remainder is of unknown origin. Within this sample are roughly 110,000 clones, with approximately 92% of them counted one time only. The ten largest clones capture 3% to 4% of the sample. The germline V gene (reference sequence) yields GTSNPN for CDR1 and SVGIG for CDR2. For this chain, trimming is 8 bases at the V end and 5 bases at the J end, and the number of junction bases without a gene match is 4. The CDR3 covers 11 residues, taking in both the cysteine and the phenylalanine. The CDR3 DNA has 33 bases and is translated from base 1.

This receptor was obtained from a human donor with melanoma. Sequencing was done on a sample of peripheral blood. The chain is made from TRBV30 and TRBJ2-7; a stretch of 9 junction bases matches TRBD1. CDR3 region: CAGQGRHEQYF. The DNA reads as follows: TGTGCCGGACAGGGGAGGCACGAGCAGTACTTC.